Shown below are 30 T cell receptor beta chains from a single sample sequenced in a study of cytomegalovirus exposure and HLA in healthy donors. Amplification used 60 Vbeta primers and 13 Jbeta primers. Clones were sequenced by immunoSEQ multiplex PCR, and TCRdb holds only the in-frame ones, with some missing. The sample table includes 55,000 to 65,000 clones. The sequencing input was PBMCs. All receptors derive from a woman between 18 and 29 years old in good health and CMV-seronegative.

The V gene is TRBV30, the J gene TRBJ2-1; D remains ambiguous. The CDR3 has 14 amino acids. Germline V gene lookup returns CDR1 GTSNPN and CDR2 SVGIG (reference sequence). V was pared by 4 bases and J by 0 bases, with 10 bases between. The CDR3 DNA reads TGTGCCTGGAATCCGATTAGCTCCTACAATGAGCAGTTCTTC. Amino acid sequence: CAWNPISSYNEQFF.

The rearrangement joins TRBV4-1 to TRBJ1-6; D may be TRBD1 (5 bases). V lost 0 bases to trimming and J lost 14 bases, with 26 bases between them. This CDR3 comprises 18 residues. CDR1 and CDR2 from the germline V gene are MGHRA and YSYEKL. The DNA for the CDR3 is TGCGCCAGCAGCCAAGAATGGACTACCGCTGGGGCTGGGGGGGCCCTCCACTTT. It codes for CASSQEWTTAGAGGALHF.

This chain connects TRBV5-1 to TRBJ2-1; D unclear. V was trimmed by 4 bases and J by 0 bases, leaving 14 bases between them. The germline gives CDR1 SGHRS, CDR2 YFSETQ. This CDR3 has 16 amino acids. The DNA of the CDR3 is TGCGCCAGCAGCCCTGGTTCGTATAGCTCCTACAATGAGCAGTTCTTC. Its protein is CASSPGSYSSYNEQFF.

The chain has TRBV14 and TRBJ2-3; D perhaps matches TRBD1 (6 bases). From germline, CDR1 is SGHDN and CDR2 FVKESK. The V gene lost 1 base and the J gene lost 1 base, with 12 bases spanning the gap. This CDR3 region has 16 residues. The CDR3 DNA reads as TGTGCCAGCAGCCAAGTACAGGGTCGCCGCACAGATACGCAGTATTTT. Translated, it gives CASSQVQGRRTDTQYF.

The chain has TRBV25-1 and TRBJ1-2; D uncertain. Germline V CDR1 and CDR2: MGHDK, SYGVNS. The CDR3 contains 13 residues. Between the trimmed V and J ends, which lost 3 bases and 5 bases, there was a span of 10 bases. CDR3 sequence reads: CASSEQIDYGYTF. For the CDR3, the DNA is TGTGCCAGCAGTGAGCAGATCGATTATGGCTACACCTTC.

The chain combines TRBV10-3 with TRBJ1-2; no reliable D call. Trimming cost V 10 bases and J 1 base, with 7 bases left between them. Germline V gene data show CDR1 as ENHRY and CDR2 as SYGVKD. CDR3 length: 11 residues. For the CDR3, the DNA is TGTGCCACCAGCCTTAACTATGGCTACACCTTC. Translated: CATSLNYGYTF.

The chain carries TRBV25-1 and TRBJ1-3, with D tentatively TRBD1 (5 bases). Germline V gives CDR1 MGHDK, CDR2 SYGVNS. The CDR3 is 15 amino acids. V was trimmed by 2 bases and J by 1 base, leaving 9 bases between them. CDR3 sequence reads: CASSEEGTSGNTIYF. The CDR3 DNA follows: TGTGCCAGCAGTGAAGAAGGGACTTCTGGAAACACCATATATTTT.

The rearrangement links TRBV5-1 to TRBJ1-2; no definite D call. V was trimmed by 4 bases and J by 8 bases, leaving 18 bases between them. Germline V CDR1 and CDR2: SGHRS, YFSETQ. This CDR3 is 14 amino acids long. The DNA of the CDR3 is TGCGCCAGCAGCACCGGAGAAGGAGGAGGCGGCTACACCTTC. As protein: CASSTGEGGGGYTF.

The V call is TRBV30, the J call TRBJ1-1; 8 bases align to TRBD1. The V segment lost 2 bases and the J segment 10 bases; nucleotides outside the gene matches: 12. From germline, CDR1 is GTSNPN and CDR2 SVGIG (reference sequence). The CDR3 is 14 residues long. The CDR3 spells CAWSQNPRGHGAFF. CDR3 coding DNA: TGTGCCTGGAGTCAGAACCCCAGGGGGCATGGAGCTTTCTTT.

CDR3 in DNA: TGTGCCTGGACAGACTCTGGAAACACCATATATTTT. It specifies CAWTDSGNTIYF. The rearrangement joins TRBV30 to TRBJ1-3; D is uncertain. The V gene lost 4 bases and the J gene lost 0 bases, with 4 bases spanning the gap. CDR3 length: 12 amino acids. Germline V lookup: CDR1 GTSNPN, CDR2 SVGIG (reference sequence).

V and J are TRBV28 and TRBJ2-1, with 9 bases aligning to TRBD1. The V gene's germline CDR1 is MDHEN and CDR2 SYDVKM. After removal of 5 bases from V and 5 bases from J, the junction contained 10 bases not matched to a gene. The CDR3 has 16 residues. As DNA, the CDR3 is TGTGCCAGCAGTGGGGCCGGGACAGGGCTTAACAATGAGCAGTTCTTC. Protein: CASSGAGTGLNNEQFF.

The chain has TRBV30 and TRBJ1-4; D is perhaps TRBD1 (5 bases). Trimming left V 5 bases short and J 7 bases short, with 17 bases between. The CDR3 is 14 residues long. Looked up from germline, CDR1 is GTSNPN and CDR2 is SVGIG (reference sequence). The chain's CDR3 is CAWSPVTGSEKLFF. CDR3 coding DNA: TGTGCCTGGTCGCCCGTCACAGGTAGTGAAAAACTGTTTTTT.

The V gene is TRBV9, the J gene TRBJ2-7; 8 bases align to TRBD1. Germline loops: CDR1 SGDLS, CDR2 YYNGEE. The V gene end was trimmed by 4 bases and the J gene end by 0 bases; junction bases not matched to a gene: 6. This CDR3 spans 15 amino acids. This CDR3 reads CASSPRDRSSYEQYF. The DNA for the CDR3 is TGTGCCAGCAGCCCCCGGGACAGGAGCTCCTACGAGCAGTACTTC.

The chain carries TRBV30 and TRBJ1-1, with TRBD1 matching over 9 bases. CDR1 is GTSNPN and CDR2 is SVGIG in the germline V gene (reference sequence). V shed 6 bases, J shed 5 bases, and the junction held 4 bases outside the gene matches. The CDR3 extends over 12 amino acids. For the CDR3, the DNA is TGTGCCTGCGGACAGGGGTATACTGAAGCTTTCTTT. As protein: CACGQGYTEAFF. Based on the CDR3 plus reference TRBV30 and TRBJ1-1, the full variable domain is SQTIHQWPATLVQPVGSPLSLECTVEGTSNPNLYWYRQAAGRGLQLLFYSVGIGQISSEVPQNLSASRPQDRQFILSSKKLLLSDSGFYLCACGQGYTEAFFGQGTRLTVV.

V usage is TRBV19 and J usage is TRBJ1-1, with 7 bases fitting TRBD1. The CDR3 runs 13 residues. CDR1 LNHDA and CDR2 SQIVND come from the germline V gene (reference sequence). The J segment lost 1 base and the V segment lost 7 bases, leaving 3 bases of the junction unmatched. The CDR3 sequence: CASKRQGNTEAFF. The CDR3 bases are TGTGCCAGTAAGAGACAGGGGAACACTGAAGCTTTCTTT.

The CDR3 nucleotides read TGCGCCAGCAGTCAGCCGGGACAGGGAGGGTGGCAGCCCCAGCATTTT. The encoded protein is CASSQPGQGGWQPQHF. V gene TRBV23-1 combines with J gene TRBJ1-5, with 9 bases fitting TRBD1. TRBV23-1 is recorded as an ORF, its role being uncertain. V lost 3 bases and J lost 7; bases outside the gene matches: 10. The CDR3 extends over 16 amino acids.

The genes are TRBV29-1 and TRBJ2-7; 12 bases match TRBD2. The CDR3 has 13 residues. Germline V gene data show CDR1 as SQVTM and CDR2 as ANQGSEA. J gave up 7 bases and V 3 bases, and 4 bases lay outside the gene matches. The CDR3 protein is CSVETSGSGEQYF. The CDR3 nucleotides are TGCAGCGTTGAGACTAGCGGGAGTGGTGAGCAGTACTTC.

This chain joins TRBV30 and TRBJ2-7; possible D gene TRBD2, 5 bases. The CDR3 length is 14 residues. The germline gives CDR1 GTSNPN, CDR2 SVGIG (reference sequence). V was clipped by 0 bases and J by 3 bases, with 12 bases between them. The CDR3 DNA sequence: TGTGCCTGGAGTGTGTCGGACTCGGACTACGAGCAGTACTTC. Translation gives CAWSVSDSDYEQYF.

The chain recombines TRBV9 with TRBJ2-3, with D maybe TRBD2 (5 bases). The germline V gene has CDR1 SGDLS and CDR2 YYNGEE. There are 17 residues in the CDR3. The ends were cut back, 5 bases at V and 1 base at J, with 20 bases in the middle. Written as DNA, the CDR3 is TGTGCCAGCAGTCGCCAGGTAAGGGAGTGGGGCACAGATACGCAGTATTTT. Its protein is CASSRQVREWGTDTQYF.

This rearrangement joins TRBV6-5 to TRBJ2-3, with a tentative D call TRBD2 (6 bases). This CDR3 contains 16 residues. Looked up from germline, CDR1 is MNHEY and CDR2 is SVGAGI. V lost 4 bases, J lost 7 bases, and 21 bases lay in between. The CDR3 nucleotides are TGTGCCAGCAGTTCCTCGGGCCGCGGGGCGTCATATACGCAGTATTTT. Encoded protein: CASSSSGRGASYTQYF.

The chain has TRBV7-9 and TRBJ1-2; 8 nucleotides match TRBD1. V shed 4 bases, J shed 1 base, and the junction held 5 bases outside the gene matches. The CDR3 spans 15 residues. From germline, CDR1 is SEHNR and CDR2 FQNEAQ (reference sequence). This CDR3 reads CASSSYRGDNYGYTF. The CDR3 coding sequence is TGTGCCAGCAGCTCCTACAGGGGGGATAACTATGGCTACACCTTC.

The chain is built from TRBV5-1 and TRBJ2-1; 9 bases are a match to TRBD1. Germline loops: CDR1 SGHRS, CDR2 YFSETQ. CDR3 length: 15 residues. V shed 0 bases, J shed 6 bases, and the junction held 4 bases outside the gene matches. CDR3 sequence reads: CASSLGGQGGNEQFF. The CDR3 nucleotides are TGCGCCAGCAGCTTGGGGGGACAGGGCGGCAATGAGCAGTTCTTC.

The V and J genes are TRBV5-8 and TRBJ1-2; D possibly corresponds to TRBD1 (6 bases). The ends were cut back, 0 bases at V and 6 bases at J, with 9 bases in the middle. The CDR3 spans 13 residues. Germline V gene data show CDR1 as SGHTS and CDR2 as YDEGEE. The CDR3 here is CASSLDRANGYTF. The CDR3 DNA reads as TGTGCCAGCAGCTTGGACAGGGCAAATGGCTACACCTTC.

As regards this clone: One junction end does not reproduce the germline sequence, and a read error may be involved. V and J are TRBV9 and TRBJ1-1, with 8 positions matching TRBD1. CDR1 is SGDLS and CDR2 is YYNGEE in the germline V gene. CDR3 length equals 16 residues. CDR3 sequence (DNA): TGTGCCAGCAGCGCCACCATGGGACAGGTGAACGCTGAAGCTTTCTTT. It is translated as CASSATMGQVNAEAFF.

The genes are TRBV18 and TRBJ2-1; D remains unclear. The CDR3 length is 16 residues. Trimming removed 0 bases at V and 9 bases at J, with 18 bases between. Looked up from germline, CDR1 is KGHSH and CDR2 is LQKENI. DNA of the CDR3: TGTGCCAGCTCACCACCGCTCGGGTCTCACGTGGGTGAGCAGTTCTTC. Protein product: CASSPPLGSHVGEQFF. The whole variable domain, filled in from reference TRBV18 and TRBJ2-1, reads NAGVMQNPRHLVRRRGQEARLRCSPMKGHSHVYWYRQLPEEGLKFMVYLQKENIIDESGMPKERFSAEFPKEGPSILRIQQVVRGDSAAYFCASSPPLGSHVGEQFFGPGTRLTVL.

The J gene is TRBJ1-1, the V gene TRBV7-9; D perhaps matches TRBD1 (5 bases). This CDR3 region has 15 residues. CDR1 SEHNR and CDR2 FQNEAQ come from the germline V gene (reference sequence). V lost 1 base and J lost 4, with 13 bases in between. In DNA form, the CDR3 reads TGTGCCAGCAGCTTAGTGAACAGCGGGGGCACTGAAGCTTTCTTT. Protein product: CASSLVNSGGTEAFF.

This CDR3 is CAEGYGGPNTEAFF. The CDR3 DNA is TGCGCCGAGGGATACGGGGGTCCCAACACTGAAGCTTTCTTT. The rearrangement links TRBV10-1 to TRBJ1-1, with D perhaps matching TRBD1 (5 bases). The V end lost 11 bases, the J end lost 2 bases, and 18 bases lay between the germline ends. CDR3 length: 14 residues. Germline V gene lookup returns CDR1 WNHNN and CDR2 SYGVQD (reference sequence).

This chain uses TRBV9 with TRBJ2-2; 9 bases are a match to TRBD2. Trimming at V came to 4 bases and at J to 6 bases, leaving 10 bases not matched to a gene. The CDR3 runs 16 residues. From germline, CDR1 is SGDLS and CDR2 YYNGEE. Here the CDR3 DNA reads TGTGCCAGCAGCCTAGCGGCCGCGGGGGGGCCCGGGGAGCTGTTTTTT. Translated: CASSLAAAGGPGELFF.

This chain uses TRBV18 with TRBJ1-1; the match to TRBD1 covers 10 bases. This CDR3 contains 13 residues. V was clipped by 3 bases and J by 8 bases; unmatched bases: 3. Germline V CDR1 and CDR2: KGHSH, LQKENI. The chain's CDR3 is CASSPTGGVEAFF. DNA for the CDR3: TGTGCCAGCTCACCGACAGGGGGCGTAGAAGCTTTCTTT.

The chain is built from TRBV11-2 and TRBJ1-6; 7 bases match TRBD1. Germline V lookup: CDR1 SGHAT, CDR2 FQNNGV. The J segment lost 7 bases and the V segment lost 0 bases, leaving 3 bases of the junction unmatched. The CDR3 spans 15 residues. CDR3 DNA: TGTGCCAGCAGCTTAGAGGCAGGGGGGAATTCACCCCTCCACTTT. Its protein is CASSLEAGGNSPLHF.